The 2 T cell receptor beta chains below come from one sample, sequenced in a study of OX40 agonist ivuxolimab in advanced cancers. Clones were sequenced by immunoSEQ multiplex PCR, and TCRdb holds only the in-frame ones, with some missing. The profile covers 50,000 to 65,000 clones, with 75% to 90% appearing a single time and approximately 2% taken by the ten largest. The sequencing here drew on CD4+ or CD8+ T cells sorted from blood, taken in a trial of the OX40 agonist ivuxolimab. The receptors stem from an adult with an advanced solid tumor such as melanoma, head and neck, liver or kidney cancer.

V is TRBV2 and J is TRBJ2-7; perhaps TRBD2 as D (6 bases). The germline V and J ends were trimmed by 8 bases and 1 base, with 12 bases remaining between them. Germline CDR1 and CDR2: SNHLY and FYNNEI. The CDR3 runs 13 residues. The CDR3 DNA reads TGTGCCAGCGCCGGGACTTCATCCTACGAGCAGTACGTC. Its protein product is CASAGTSSYEQYV.

V usage is TRBV6-5 and J usage is TRBJ1-2, with 7 bases that match TRBD1. Germline lookup yields CDR1 MNHEY and CDR2 SVGAGI. Trimming at V came to 5 bases and at J to 5 bases, leaving 8 bases not matched to a gene. This CDR3 comprises 14 residues. The CDR3 reads CASSPDRAGYGYTF. CDR3 DNA: TGTGCCAGCAGTCCAGACAGGGCAGGATATGGCTACACCTTC.